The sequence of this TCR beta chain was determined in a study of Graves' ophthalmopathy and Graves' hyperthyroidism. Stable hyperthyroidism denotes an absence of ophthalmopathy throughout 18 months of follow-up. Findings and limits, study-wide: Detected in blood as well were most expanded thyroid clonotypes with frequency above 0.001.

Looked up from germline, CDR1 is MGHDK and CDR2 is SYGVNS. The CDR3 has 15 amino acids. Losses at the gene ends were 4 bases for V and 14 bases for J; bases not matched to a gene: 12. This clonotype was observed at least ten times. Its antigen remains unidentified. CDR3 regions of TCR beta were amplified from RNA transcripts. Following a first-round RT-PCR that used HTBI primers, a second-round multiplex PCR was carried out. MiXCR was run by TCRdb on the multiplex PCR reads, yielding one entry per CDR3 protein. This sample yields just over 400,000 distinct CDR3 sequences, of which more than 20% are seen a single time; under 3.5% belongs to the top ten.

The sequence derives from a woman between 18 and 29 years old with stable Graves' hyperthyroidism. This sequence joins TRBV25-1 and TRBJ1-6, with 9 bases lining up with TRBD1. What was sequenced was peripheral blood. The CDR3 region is CASSAPTGGIGALHF. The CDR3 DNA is TGTGCCAGCAGTGCACCGACAGGGGGTATCGGGGCCCTCCACTTT.